This TCR beta chain was observed in a study of response to subunit inactivated influenza vaccine. The table lists this clonotype with a few counts. TCRdb re-derived calls from the RT-PCR reads in MiXCR, one entry per CDR3 protein. In the table there are a few hundred thousand distinct CDR3 sequences, 11% of which are singletons. Germline V gene data show CDR1 as MDHEN and CDR2 as SYDVKM. The germline V and J ends were trimmed by 2 bases and 0 bases, with 11 bases remaining between them. The CDR3 spans 16 residues. The sample was also linked to a second study, of T cells expressing NK-cell markers. That source notes: Scientists made TCR beta cDNA using 5'RACE template switching with UMIs. Dominant NKG2C+ clonotypes accounted for roughly 1.0-8% of CD8+ T cells in six donors. HCMV specificity of the expanded NKG2C+ T cell clones stayed unclear.

This clonotype originated in a man aged 45-65 years who received an inactivated influenza vaccine. The sample here was PBMCs from blood, taken on the day of vaccination. The chain has TRBV28 and TRBJ2-4, with a possible D match to TRBD1 (5 bases). The CDR3 DNA reads as TGTGCCAGCAGTTTAGGACAACCCTTAGCCAAAAACATTCAGTACTTC. Amino acids: CASSLGQPLAKNIQYF.